Listed below are T cell receptor beta chains from one sample, sequenced in a study of Graves' ophthalmopathy and Graves' hyperthyroidism. TCRdb re-called the multiplex PCR reads through MiXCR, storing one row per CDR3 protein. The sample records 150,000 to 200,000 distinct CDR3 sequences, approximately 40% being singletons. The specimen was peripheral blood. Every receptor here comes from a man younger than 40 with Graves' ophthalmopathy. Both conserved end residues are part of each CDR3. Clone size appears in some rows only: once, few, many, or a class for an expanded clone.

many TRBV7-6 CASSLARNTEAFF
many TRBV29-1 CSVSDRDSYEQYF
many TRBV7-2 CASSYHGQGVYEQYF
many TRBV6-2/TRBV6-3 CASSYPPGSGNAKNIQYF
- TRBV12-3/TRBV12-4 CASSLSAGFEGNQPQHF
many TRBV7-2 CASSLGRGYEQYF
- TRBV27 CASSPTTLLSSPLHF
many TRBV12-3/TRBV12-4 CASSSSTGIILRYGYTF
many TRBV6-1 CASSESRGSNQPQHF
many TRBV4-1 CASSQWGGKNTEAFF
many TRBV5-6 CASSSLSGRSQETQYF
many TRBV20-1 CSARDPGFDEQYF
many TRBV29-1 CSVLAPRGWPQNTEAFF
- TRBV6-2/TRBV6-3 CASRNRGPSRHEQYF
many TRBV29-1 CSARGMAASYEQYF
many TRBV19 CASKRDFGSGNTIYF
- TRBV28 CASRTGTGKETQYF
many TRBV6-1 CASGGYEQYF
many TRBV29-1 CSVVPGSTEAFF
- TRBV28 CASSQGDRAKNIQYF
many TRBV28 CASSLYGPGYGYTF
- TRBV6-5 CASSLQQQGYEQYF
- TRBV28 CASIQSLASQGYTEAFF
many TRBV9 CASSVSPRDNTEAFF
- TRBV6-2/TRBV6-3 CASSYDYTYEQYF
many TRBV6-2/TRBV6-3 CASRGRLAWFEQYF
- TRBV6-1 CASSPGYWTQHF
- TRBV11-2 CASTPTSAAGAIYEQYF
- TRBV12-3/TRBV12-4 CASSNLAGESYEQYF
- TRBV2 CASKEVAGEETQYF
- TRBV6-1 CASSEKRGSPLHF
- TRBV12-3/TRBV12-4 CASSQTGFYGYTF
many TRBV25-1 CASSEYLLQAGGGEQYF
many TRBV14 CASSAWTGWDTEAFF
- TRBV6-2/TRBV6-3 CASSYTYRGPFYEQYF
many TRBV10-3 CAISEEANYEQYF
- TRBV6-5 CASSYPGGEQYF
- TRBV20-1 CSARSQGLNSPLHF
many TRBV3-1 CASSRQGNNSPLHF
- TRBV12-3/TRBV12-4 CASTSSEIRGEQYF
- TRBV6-2/TRBV6-3 CASSPLGGTNQPQHF
many TRBV30 CAWSGEGYPRFAYEQYF
- TRBV6-1 CASGRPNYGYTF
many TRBV19 CASSIATLAGTNTGELFF
- TRBV29-1 CSVARDRVHYGYTF
many TRBV28 CASSFIWVAEQETQYF